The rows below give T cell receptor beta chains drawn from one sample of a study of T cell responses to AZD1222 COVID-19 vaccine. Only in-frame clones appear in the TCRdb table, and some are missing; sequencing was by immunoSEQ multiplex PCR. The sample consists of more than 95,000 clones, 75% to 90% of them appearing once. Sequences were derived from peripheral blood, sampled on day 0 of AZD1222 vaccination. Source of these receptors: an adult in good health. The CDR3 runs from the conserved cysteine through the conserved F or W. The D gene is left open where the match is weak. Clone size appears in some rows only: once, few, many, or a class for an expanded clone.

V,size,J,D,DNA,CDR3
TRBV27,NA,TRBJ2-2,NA,TGTGCCAGCAGTTTCTTGGGCACCGGGGAGCTGTTTTTT,CASSFLGTGELFF
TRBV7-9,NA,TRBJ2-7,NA,TGTGCCAGCAGCTTAATCTACGAGCAGTACTTC,CASSLIYEQYF
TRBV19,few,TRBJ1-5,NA,TGTGCCAGTAGTGTAGGGACCACTCCAGGGCAGCCCCAGCATTTT,CASSVGTTPGQPQHF
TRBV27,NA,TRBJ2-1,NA,TGTGCCAGCAGTTTATGGGGACAAAATGAGCAGTTCTTC,CASSLWGQNEQFF
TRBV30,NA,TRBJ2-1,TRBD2,TGTGCCTGGAGTGACGGGACTAGCAACTACAATGAGCAGTTCTTC,CAWSDGTSNYNEQFF
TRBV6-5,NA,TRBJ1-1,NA,TGTGCCAGCAGGGTACAGGGGAACACTGAAGCTTTCTTT,CASRVQGNTEAFF
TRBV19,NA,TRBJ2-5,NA,TGTGCCAGTAGTATTAGGGTTAGGCAAGAGACCCAGTACTTC,CASSIRVRQETQYF
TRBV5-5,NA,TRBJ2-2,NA,TGTGCCAGCAGAAAGTGGGGGAGTAACGGGGAGCTGTTTTTT,CASRKWGSNGELFF
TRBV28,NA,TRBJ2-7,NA,TGTGCCAGCAGCCGGACCGGGTCCTCCTACGAGCAGTACTTC,CASSRTGSSYEQYF
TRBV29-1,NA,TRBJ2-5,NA,TGCAGCGTTGAAGCTAGGGGATATCAAGAGACCCAGTACTTC,CSVEARGYQETQYF
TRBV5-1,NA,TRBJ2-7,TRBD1,TGCGCCAGCAGCCCCGGGACAGAAGTGGGCTACGAGCAGTACTTC,CASSPGTEVGYEQYF
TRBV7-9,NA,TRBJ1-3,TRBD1,TGTGCCAGCAACCAACTAGAGGGGACAGGGGGATACACCATATATTTT,CASNQLEGTGGYTIYF
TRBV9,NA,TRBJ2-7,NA,TGTGCCAGCAGCCCGACCGGACGATTAAGCTCCTACGAGCAGTACTTC,CASSPTGRLSSYEQYF
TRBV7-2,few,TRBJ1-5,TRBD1,TGTGCCAGCAGCTTAGGACAGGGACAGGGACAGCCCCAGCATTTT,CASSLGQGQGQPQHF
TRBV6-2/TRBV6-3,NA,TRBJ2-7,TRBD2,TGTGCCAGCAGTTACTCGACCGTTCCGGGACTAGCGGGACCCGACGAGCAGTACTTC,CASSYSTVPGLAGPDEQYF
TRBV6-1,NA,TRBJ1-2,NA,TGTGCCAGCAGTGAAGTTGGAGGCTATGGCTACACCTTC,CASSEVGGYGYTF
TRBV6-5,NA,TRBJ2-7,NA,TGTGCCATCTCGAACGGGGGGCCCCCCTACGAGCAGTACTTC,CAISNGGPPYEQYF
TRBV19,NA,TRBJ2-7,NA,TGTGCCAGTAGTATTTTCTTGACAGGCCTGTCCTACGAGCAGTACTTC,CASSIFLTGLSYEQYF
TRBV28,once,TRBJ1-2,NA,TGTGCCAGCAGCCGGGGAGGACCACCCGTCGGCGACTATGGCTACACCTTC,CASSRGGPPVGDYGYTF
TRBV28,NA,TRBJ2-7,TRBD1,TGTGCCAGCACCATACGGGACAGGGGTTCCTACGAGCAGTACTTC,CASTIRDRGSYEQYF
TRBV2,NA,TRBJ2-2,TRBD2,TGTGCCAGCAGTGACCCGGGACTAGCGGGGGGGCCGGCCGGGGAGCTGTTTTTT,CASSDPGLAGGPAGELFF
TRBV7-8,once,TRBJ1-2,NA,TGTGCCAGCAGCTTAGGCCTAGGTGGGGGGTACTATGGCTACACCTTC,CASSLGLGGGYYGYTF
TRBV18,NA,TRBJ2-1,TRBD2,TGTGCCAGCTCACCTCTTCCTAGCGGGAGTTTTCCGTTCTTC,CASSPLPSGSFPFF
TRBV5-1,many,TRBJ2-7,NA,TGCGCCAGCAGCTTGGGGGGGGCTCTTTACGAGCAGTACTTC,CASSLGGALYEQYF
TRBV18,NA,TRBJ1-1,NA,TGTGCCAGCTCACCACTCGGCTCAGGGAACACTGAAGCTTTCTTT,CASSPLGSGNTEAFF
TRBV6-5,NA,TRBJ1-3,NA,TGTGCCAGCACTTACCGGCAGTCCTCTGGAAACACCATATATTTT,CASTYRQSSGNTIYF
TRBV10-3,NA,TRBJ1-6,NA,TGTGCCATCAGTGACAAAGGGGCGGGTTCACCCCTCCACTTT,CAISDKGAGSPLHF
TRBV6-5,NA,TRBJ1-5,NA,TGTGCCAGCAGGCGGGAATTCAGCAATCAGCCCCAGCATTTT,CASRREFSNQPQHF
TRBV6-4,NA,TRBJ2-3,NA,TGTTGCCGGCGGGACACAGATACGCAGTATTTT,CCRRDTDTQYF